One and the same sample provided the 27 T cell receptor beta chains below, sequenced in a study of spatial heterogeneity in lung cancer. Time point noted: sample taken at primary tumor resection. From tumor, nontumor lung or frozen PBMC, whole RNA was taken unsorted for sequencing. In TCRdb, the 5' RACE reads were re-called with MiXCR into one record per CDR3 protein. Here the sample spans roughly 49,000 distinct CDR3 sequences, approximately 7% being singletons. The source material was PBMCs, sampled at surgery. Every receptor here comes from a female donor with early-stage non-small cell lung cancer.

This clonotype showed up many times. DNA for the CDR3: TGCAGCGTTAAGGTGGGAAGGAGGGTTCTGAACAATGAGCAGTTCTTC. Protein product: CSVKVGRRVLNNEQFF. The rearrangement uses TRBV29-1 and TRBJ2-1; weak D call: TRBD2 (6 bases). Germline loops: CDR1 SQVTM, CDR2 ANQGSEA. V was trimmed by 5 bases and J by 5 bases, leaving 22 bases between them. The CDR3 has 16 residues.

This clonotype was seen only a few times. The J gene is TRBJ1-1, the V gene TRBV5-1; no clear D. CDR3 size: 12 residues. Germline CDR1 and CDR2: SGHRS and YFSETQ. Deletions cut 3 bases from V and 6 bases from J, with 9 bases between. The DNA for the CDR3 is TGCGCCAGCAGCTGGATGGCAGCTGAAGCTTTCTTT. Its translation: CASSWMAAEAFF.

This clonotype has more than one count but fewer than ten. The CDR3 region is CASSYLMTGFSYEQYF. The DNA of the CDR3 is TGCGCCAGCAGCTACCTCATGACAGGGTTCTCCTACGAGCAGTACTTC. The chain employs TRBV5-1 and TRBJ2-7, with 7 positions matching TRBD1. Germline trimming cut 3 bases from V and 0 bases from J; bases unmatched to any gene: 9. The CDR3 is 16 amino acids. Germline loops: CDR1 SGHRS, CDR2 YFSETQ.

This chain links TRBV23-1 with TRBJ2-2; no clear D. TRBV23-1 is an ORF, and what it does is uncertain. Trimming left V 0 bases short and J 1 base short, with 9 bases between. This CDR3 comprises 16 residues. CDR3 protein: CASSQSNSLNTGELFF. CDR3 nucleotide sequence: TGCGCCAGCAGTCAATCTAACAGCTTGAACACCGGGGAGCTGTTTTTT.

This clonotype came up a few times. The chain is built from TRBV5-1 and TRBJ1-2, with D uncertain. Deletions cut 0 bases from V and 4 bases from J, with 4 bases between. CDR1 SGHRS and CDR2 YFSETQ come from the germline V gene. This CDR3 spans 12 amino acids. CDR3 coding DNA: TGCGCCAGCAGCTTGGGGAGCTATGGCTACACCTTC. It is translated as CASSLGSYGYTF.

J is TRBJ1-6 and V is TRBV7-2, with D hard to call. The CDR3 spans 13 residues. The V gene's germline CDR1 is SGHTA and CDR2 FQGNSA. The germline V and J ends were trimmed by 3 bases and 9 bases, with 9 bases remaining between them. The CDR3 reads CASSFLALSPLHF. The CDR3 bases are TGTGCCAGCAGCTTTTTAGCCCTTTCACCCCTCCACTTT.

This clonotype was seen repeatedly, ten times or more. The rearrangement links TRBV28 to TRBJ2-7, with 7 bases that match TRBD1. The CDR3 sequence is 16 residues long. V lost 2 bases to trimming and J lost 5 bases; unmatched junction nucleotides: 12. CDR1 is MDHEN and CDR2 is SYDVKM in the germline V gene. CDR3 region: CASSLRDSLGRNEQYF. The CDR3 nucleotides are TGTGCCAGCAGTTTACGGGACAGTCTTGGGAGAAACGAGCAGTACTTC.

This clonotype was counted many times. The rearrangement links TRBV20-1 to TRBJ2-2; D uncertain. The V and J ends lost 6 bases and 0 bases respectively, with 14 bases between them. Germline V lookup: CDR1 DFQATT, CDR2 SNEGSKA (reference sequence). This CDR3 is built from 15 residues. CDR3 amino acids: CSATKPVANTGELFF. The CDR3 bases are TGCAGTGCCACGAAACCTGTCGCGAACACCGGGGAGCTGTTTTTT.

The chain links TRBV20-1 to TRBJ2-7; 8 nucleotides match TRBD1. CDR1 and CDR2 from the germline V gene are DFQATT and SNEGSKA (reference sequence). The CDR3 runs to 15 residues. The V and J ends lost 5 bases and 4 bases, in that order; junction bases with no gene match: 13. In DNA, the CDR3 is TGCAGTGCTGAGGACAGGGAGTCTCTAACTTACGAGCAGTACTTC. Its protein product is CSAEDRESLTYEQYF.

Worth noting for this clonotype: It may be a read error: a sequence one base away is much more abundant. The chain recombines TRBV7-9 with TRBJ1-1; D may be TRBD1 (5 bases). Germline V gene data show CDR1 as SEHNR and CDR2 as FQNEAQ (reference sequence). The CDR3 runs 13 residues. The CDR3 protein is CVSTLGTNTEAFF. CDR3 nucleotide sequence: TGTGTCAGCACCTTGGGGACTAACACTGAAGCTTTCTTT.

The CDR3 bases are TGTGCCAGCAGCGTAGAGGACAGTCAAAAAGGGTACGAGCAGTACTTC. This gives the protein CASSVEDSQKGYEQYF. The chain has TRBV9 and TRBJ2-7; a possible D gene is TRBD1 (6 bases). The V end lost 0 bases, the J end lost 4 bases, and 17 bases lay between the germline ends. This CDR3 contains 16 residues. CDR1 and CDR2 (germline): SGDLS, YYNGEE.

This clonotype was counted at least ten times. The CDR3 here is CASSVGTGGSGEQYF. DNA of the CDR3: TGTGCCAGCAGCGTTGGGACAGGGGGTTCCGGGGAGCAGTACTTC. The chain combines TRBV9 with TRBJ2-7; 11 bases map to TRBD1. CDR3 length: 15 amino acids. Germline CDR1 is SGDLS and CDR2 is YYNGEE. V shed 2 bases and J 7 bases; nucleotides not matched to a gene: 8.

This clonotype was observed at least ten times. This sequence joins TRBV7-2 and TRBJ2-5; D unclear. Germline assignment: CDR1 SGHTA and CDR2 FQGNSA. V dropped 0 bases and J dropped 8 bases, with 7 bases sitting between them. CDR3 length equals 12 residues. CDR3 amino acids: CASSLAPETQYF. The CDR3 DNA reads TGTGCCAGCAGCTTAGCCCCGGAAACCCAGTACTTC.

The J gene is TRBJ2-2, the V gene TRBV29-1; 9 bases fit TRBD1. Germline V gene sequence: CDR1 SQVTM, CDR2 ANQGSEA. This CDR3 region has 15 residues. J gave up 4 bases and V 4 bases, and 7 bases lay outside the gene matches. CDR3 sequence (DNA): TGCAGCGTTGGTGGGGGACAGGGAGGCACCGGGGAGCTGTTTTTT. This gives the protein CSVGGGQGGTGELFF.

Regarding this clonotype: Being one base from a much bigger clone, this may be a read error. V usage is TRBV5-1 and J usage is TRBJ1-4; no clear D gene. This CDR3 contains 15 residues. From germline, CDR1 is SGHRS and CDR2 YFSETQ. The germline V and J ends were trimmed by 0 bases and 5 bases, with 11 bases remaining between them. CDR3 sequence reads: CASSLVPEENEKLFF. CDR3 DNA sequence: TGCGCCAGCAGCTTGGTACCCGAGGAAAATGAAAAACTGTTTTTT.

Ten or more counts support this clonotype. The gene calls are TRBV28 and TRBJ2-1; D is unclear. The CDR3 is made up of 11 amino acids. V lost 10 bases and J 9 bases, leaving 13 bases between the germline ends. Looked up from germline, CDR1 is MDHEN and CDR2 is SYDVKM. The CDR3: CATQPSTEQFF. Here the CDR3 DNA reads TGTGCCACACAACCTTCGACTGAGCAGTTCTTC.

The DNA for the CDR3 is TGTGCCAGCAGTTTCCCCCGGGACTACGCCGACAATGAGCAGTTCTTC. Amino acids: CASSFPRDYADNEQFF. The rearrangement uses TRBV6-6 and TRBJ2-1; 7 bases match TRBD2. V lost 4 bases, J lost 5 bases, and 11 bases stayed unmatched. Looked up from germline, CDR1 is MNHNY and CDR2 is SVGAGI (reference sequence). The length of the CDR3 is 16 residues.

This clonotype was counted a few times. This rearrangement joins TRBV7-2 to TRBJ2-4, with 12 bases matching TRBD2. Trimming at V came to 4 bases and at J to 8 bases, leaving 6 bases not matched to a gene. From germline, CDR1 is SGHTA and CDR2 FQGNSA. The CDR3 runs 15 residues. The CDR3 DNA follows: TGTGCCAGCAGCTCCTGGACTAGCGGGGCTTACATTCAGTACTTC. It encodes CASSSWTSGAYIQYF.

At least ten counts were recorded for this clonotype. The rearrangement links TRBV5-4 to TRBJ2-7, with D uncertain. The CDR3 consists of 11 residues. Trimming took 3 bases from V and 5 from J, leaving 6 bases between them. From germline, CDR1 is SGHNT and CDR2 YYREEE (reference sequence). CDR3 in amino acids: CASSWGDEQYF. The CDR3 DNA reads TGTGCCAGCAGCTGGGGTGACGAGCAGTACTTC.

At least ten counts were recorded for this clonotype. The chain has TRBV4-3 and TRBJ1-6; no definite D call. Per germline, CDR1 LGHNA and CDR2 YSLEER. This CDR3 is 13 amino acids long. V was cut by 4 bases and J by 5 bases, with 6 bases left in between. The CDR3 DNA sequence: TGCGCCAGCAGCCGCGGGAATAATTCACCCCTCCACTTT. Translated: CASSRGNNSPLHF.

This clonotype was observed many times. The V and J genes are TRBV11-2 and TRBJ1-1; TRBD1 aligns across 8 bases. The CDR3 contains 16 residues. J lost 10 bases, V lost 4 bases, and 17 bases had no gene match. CDR1 and CDR2 from the germline V gene are SGHAT and FQNNGV. This CDR3 is CASSSTIFGQGGGAFF. CDR3 DNA sequence: TGTGCCAGCAGCTCCACGATCTTCGGACAGGGTGGAGGAGCTTTCTTT.

The rearrangement uses TRBV3-1 and TRBJ2-2; perhaps TRBD1 as D (6 bases). CDR3 length: 16 amino acids. Germline V lookup: CDR1 LGHDT, CDR2 YNNKEL (reference sequence). Trimming removed 3 bases at V and 4 bases at J, with 15 bases between. The CDR3 sequence is CASSHYRQGTTGELFF. The CDR3 nucleotides read TGTGCCAGCAGCCATTATAGGCAGGGGACCACCGGGGAGCTGTTTTTT.

This clonotype appeared many times. The chain employs TRBV2 and TRBJ2-1; 8 nucleotides align to TRBD1. Germline assignment: CDR1 SNHLY and CDR2 FYNNEI. The CDR3 sequence is 15 residues long. V lost 4 bases and J lost 4; bases outside the gene matches: 6. CDR3 bases: TGTGCCAGCAGTGGTGCCAGGGGGCGGTACAATGAGCAGTTCTTC. It encodes CASSGARGRYNEQFF. Based on the CDR3 plus reference TRBV2 and TRBJ2-1, the full variable domain is EPEVTQTPSHQVTQMGQEVILRCVPISNHLYFYWYRQILGQKVEFLVSFYNNEISEKSEIFDDQFSVERPDGSNFTLKIRSTKLEDSAMYFCASSGARGRYNEQFFGPGTRLTVL.

At least ten counts were recorded for this clonotype. This chain uses TRBV6-5 with TRBJ2-1; no firm D call. CDR3 length: 11 residues. The germline V and J ends were trimmed by 5 bases and 3 bases, with 2 bases remaining between them. CDR1 is MNHEY, CDR2 SVGAGI, per germline. CDR3 in DNA: TGTGCCAGCAGTCTCTACAATGAGCAGTTCTTC. Its protein is CASSLYNEQFF.

This clonotype was found a few times. The V and J genes are TRBV29-1 and TRBJ2-2; 7 bases line up with TRBD1. The V gene end was trimmed by 3 bases and the J gene end by 5 bases; junction bases not matched to a gene: 0. This CDR3 has 12 amino acids. The germline CDR1 and CDR2 sequences are SQVTM and ANQGSEA. The CDR3 region has the DNA TGCAGCGTTGACAGGGGGACCGGGGAGCTGTTTTTT. Amino acid sequence: CSVDRGTGELFF.

V usage is TRBV12-3 or TRBV12-4 and J usage is TRBJ1-2; the match to TRBD1 covers 9 bases. The CDR3 consists of 14 residues. The V segment lost 5 bases and the J segment 7 bases; nucleotides outside the gene matches: 8. The CDR3 DNA reads TGTGCCAGCAGTCTTGGGACAGGGCATAGTGGCTACACCTTC. Translated, it gives CASSLGTGHSGYTF.

The V and J genes are TRBV6-4 and TRBJ1-1; 8 nucleotides match TRBD1. Trimming removed 5 bases from V and 2 bases from J; junction bases left unmatched: 7. Per germline, CDR1 MRHNA and CDR2 SNTAGT. The CDR3 consists of 15 residues. The CDR3 DNA reads TGTGCCAGCAGTATTTACAGGGGGGGCAACACTGAAGCTTTCTTT. Encoded protein: CASSIYRGGNTEAFF.